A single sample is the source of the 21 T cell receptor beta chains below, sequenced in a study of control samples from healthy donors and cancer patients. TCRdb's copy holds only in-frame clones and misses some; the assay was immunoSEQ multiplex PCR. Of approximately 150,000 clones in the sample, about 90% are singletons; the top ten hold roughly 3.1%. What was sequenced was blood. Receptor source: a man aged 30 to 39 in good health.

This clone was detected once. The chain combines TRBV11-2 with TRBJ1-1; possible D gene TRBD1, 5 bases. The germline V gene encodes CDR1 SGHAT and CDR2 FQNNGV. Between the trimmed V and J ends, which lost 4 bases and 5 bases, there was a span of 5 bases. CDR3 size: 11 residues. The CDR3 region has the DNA TGTGCCAGCAGCTGGGGGACTGAAGCTTTCTTT. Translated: CASSWGTEAFF.

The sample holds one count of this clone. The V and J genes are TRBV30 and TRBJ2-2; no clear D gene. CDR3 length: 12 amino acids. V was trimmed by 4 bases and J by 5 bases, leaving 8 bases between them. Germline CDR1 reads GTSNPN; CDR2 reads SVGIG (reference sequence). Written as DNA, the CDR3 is TGTGCCTGGAAGGTCGGAACCGGGGAGCTGTTTTTT. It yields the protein CAWKVGTGELFF.

CDR3 sequence (DNA): TGTGCCAGTAGTATGACCAACAAGGTAGGGGCAAATCAGCCCCAGCATTTT. Translation: CASSMTNKVGANQPQHF. The V and J genes are TRBV19 and TRBJ1-5; D might be TRBD1 (5 bases). CDR1 is LNHDA and CDR2 is SQIVND in the germline V gene (reference sequence). The CDR3 spans 17 residues. V was trimmed by 3 bases and J by 4 bases, leaving 19 bases between them. Drawing the rest from reference TRBV19 and TRBJ1-5, the complete variable domain is DGGITQSPKYLFRKEGQNVTLSCEQNLNHDAMYWYRQDPGQGLRLIYYSQIVNDFQKGDIAEGYSVSREKKESFPLTVTSAQKNPTAFYLCASSMTNKVGANQPQHFGDGTRLSIL.

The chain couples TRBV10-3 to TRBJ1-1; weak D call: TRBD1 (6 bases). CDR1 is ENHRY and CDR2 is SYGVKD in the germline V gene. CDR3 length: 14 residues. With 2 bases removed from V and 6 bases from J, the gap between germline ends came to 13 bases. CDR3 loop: CAISEGGRDSEAFF. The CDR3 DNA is TGTGCCATCAGTGAGGGGGGCAGGGATTCTGAAGCTTTCTTT.

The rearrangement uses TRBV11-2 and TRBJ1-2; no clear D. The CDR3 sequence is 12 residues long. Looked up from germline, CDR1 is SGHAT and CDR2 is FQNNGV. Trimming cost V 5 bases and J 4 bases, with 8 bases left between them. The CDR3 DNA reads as TGTGCCAGCAGCCTTAACGTCTATGGCTACACCTTC. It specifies CASSLNVYGYTF. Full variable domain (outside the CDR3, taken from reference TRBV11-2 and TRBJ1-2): EAGVAQSPRYKIIEKRQSVAFWCNPISGHATLYWYQQILGQGPKLLIQFQNNGVVDDSQLPKDRFSAERLKGVDSTLKIQPAKLEDSAVYLCASSLNVYGYTFGSGTRLTVV.

The CDR3 DNA sequence: TGTGCCAGCTCACCAACAGGGAGGGATTCACCCCTCCACTTT. It encodes CASSPTGRDSPLHF. This chain joins TRBV18 and TRBJ1-6; tentative D call: TRBD1 (6 bases). CDR3 size: 14 residues. The V gene's germline CDR1 is KGHSH and CDR2 LQKENI. V dropped 2 bases and J dropped 8 bases, with 10 bases sitting between them.

The CDR3 DNA follows: TGTGCCAGCAGCAGGAGGGACCTGCCCTACAATGAGCAGTTCTTC. Translation gives CASSRRDLPYNEQFF. This chain links TRBV21-1 with TRBJ2-1; no check of the table's D call, TRBD2, against the DNA was made. TRBV21-1 constitutes a pseudogene. The CDR3 extends over 15 amino acids.

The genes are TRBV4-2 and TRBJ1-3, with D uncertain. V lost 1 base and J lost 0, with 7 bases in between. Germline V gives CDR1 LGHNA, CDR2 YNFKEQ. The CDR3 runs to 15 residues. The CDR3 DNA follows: TGTGCCAGCAGCCAAGTTGGTGGCTCTGGAAACACCATATATTTT. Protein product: CASSQVGGSGNTIYF.

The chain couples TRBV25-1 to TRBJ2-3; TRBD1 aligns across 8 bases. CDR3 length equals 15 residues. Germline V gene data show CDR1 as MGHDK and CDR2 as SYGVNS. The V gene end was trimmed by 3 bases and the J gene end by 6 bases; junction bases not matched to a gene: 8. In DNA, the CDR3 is TGTGCCAGCAGTGAGGATCAGGGGGCTATGGATACGCAGTATTTT. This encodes CASSEDQGAMDTQYF.

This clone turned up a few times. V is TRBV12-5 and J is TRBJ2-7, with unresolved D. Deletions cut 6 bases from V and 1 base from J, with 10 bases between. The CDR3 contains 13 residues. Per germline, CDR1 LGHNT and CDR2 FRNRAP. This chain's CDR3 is CASGYGRSYEQYF. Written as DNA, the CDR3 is TGTGCTAGTGGCTACGGACGTTCCTACGAGCAGTACTTC.

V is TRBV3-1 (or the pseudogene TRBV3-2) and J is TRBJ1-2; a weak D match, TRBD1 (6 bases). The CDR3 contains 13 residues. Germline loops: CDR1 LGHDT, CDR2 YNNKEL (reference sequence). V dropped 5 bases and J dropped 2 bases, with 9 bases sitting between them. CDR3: CASSWDNNYGYTF. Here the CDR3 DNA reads TGTGCCAGCAGCTGGGACAACAACTATGGCTACACCTTC.

In nucleotides, the CDR3 is TGCGCCAGCAGCTTTAACAGGGCCCTCAACACTGAAGCTTTCTTT. Its translation is CASSFNRALNTEAFF. The chain joins TRBV5-1 to TRBJ1-1, with D tentatively TRBD1 (6 bases). From germline, CDR1 is SGHRS and CDR2 YFSETQ. The ends were cut back, 2 bases at V and 2 bases at J, with 13 bases in the middle. This CDR3 spans 15 amino acids.

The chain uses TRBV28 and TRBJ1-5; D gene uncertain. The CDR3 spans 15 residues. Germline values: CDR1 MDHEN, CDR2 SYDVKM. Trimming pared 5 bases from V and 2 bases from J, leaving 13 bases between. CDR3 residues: CASSPSDGGNQPQHF. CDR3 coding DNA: TGTGCCAGCAGTCCCTCGGACGGAGGCAATCAGCCCCAGCATTTT.

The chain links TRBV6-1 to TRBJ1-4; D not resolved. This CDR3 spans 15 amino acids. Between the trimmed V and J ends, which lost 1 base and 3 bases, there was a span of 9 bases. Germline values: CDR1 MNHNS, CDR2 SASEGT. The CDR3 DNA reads TGTGCCAGCAGTGAAGAGGGCAGATCTAATGAAAAACTGTTTTTT. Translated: CASSEEGRSNEKLFF.

CDR3 in DNA: TGTGCCAGTAGTTTCCAGGGCGGTGAGCAGTTCTTC. Its translation is CASSFQGGEQFF. This chain joins TRBV19 and TRBJ2-1; weak D call: TRBD1 (5 bases). Trimming left V 5 bases short and J 9 bases short, with 11 bases between. The CDR3 has 12 residues. The germline V gene has CDR1 LNHDA and CDR2 SQIVND (reference sequence).

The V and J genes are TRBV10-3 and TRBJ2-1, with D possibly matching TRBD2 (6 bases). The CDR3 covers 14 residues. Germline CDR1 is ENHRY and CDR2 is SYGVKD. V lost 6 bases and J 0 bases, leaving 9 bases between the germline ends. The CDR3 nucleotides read TGTGCCATCAGCCGGGAGAGCTCCTACAATGAGCAGTTCTTC. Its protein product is CAISRESSYNEQFF.

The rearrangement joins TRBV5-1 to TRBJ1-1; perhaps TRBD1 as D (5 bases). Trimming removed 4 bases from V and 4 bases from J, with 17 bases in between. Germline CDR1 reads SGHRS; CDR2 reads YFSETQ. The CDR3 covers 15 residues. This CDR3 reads CASSPGGTGGTEAFF. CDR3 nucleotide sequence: TGCGCCAGCAGCCCAGGCGGAACAGGCGGCACTGAAGCTTTCTTT. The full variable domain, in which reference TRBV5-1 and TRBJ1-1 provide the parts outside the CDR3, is KAGVTQTPRYLIKTRGQQVTLSCSPISGHRSVSWYQQTPGQGLQFLFEYFSETQRNKGNFPGRFSGRQFSNSRSEMNVSTLELGDSALYLCASSPGGTGGTEAFFGQGTRLTVV.

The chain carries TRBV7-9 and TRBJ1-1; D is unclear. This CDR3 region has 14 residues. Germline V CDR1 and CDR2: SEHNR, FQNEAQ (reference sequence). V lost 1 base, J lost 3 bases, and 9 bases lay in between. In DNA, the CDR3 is TGTGCCAGCAGCTTAGAGGATAGTTACACTGAAGCTTTCTTT. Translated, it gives CASSLEDSYTEAFF.

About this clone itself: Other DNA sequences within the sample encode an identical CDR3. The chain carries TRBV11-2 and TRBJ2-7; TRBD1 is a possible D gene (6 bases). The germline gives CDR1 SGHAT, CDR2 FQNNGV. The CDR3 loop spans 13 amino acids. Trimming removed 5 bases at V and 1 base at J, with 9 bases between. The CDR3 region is CASSQGPSYEQYF. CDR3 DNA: TGTGCCAGCAGCCAGGGGCCTTCCTACGAGCAGTACTTC.

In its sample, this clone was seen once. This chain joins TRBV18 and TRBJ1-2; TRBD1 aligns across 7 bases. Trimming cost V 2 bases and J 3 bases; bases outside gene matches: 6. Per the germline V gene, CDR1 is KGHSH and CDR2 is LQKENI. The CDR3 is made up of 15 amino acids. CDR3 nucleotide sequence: TGTGCCAGCTCACCAAGCCAGGGACAGTACTATGGCTACACCTTC. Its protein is CASSPSQGQYYGYTF.

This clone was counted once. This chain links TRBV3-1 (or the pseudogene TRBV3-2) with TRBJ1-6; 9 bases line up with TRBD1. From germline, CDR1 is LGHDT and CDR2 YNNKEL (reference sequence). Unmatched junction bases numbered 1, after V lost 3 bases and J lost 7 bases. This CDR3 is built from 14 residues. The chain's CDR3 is CASSQTGGNSPLHF. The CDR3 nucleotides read TGTGCCAGCAGCCAGACAGGGGGAAATTCACCCCTCCACTTT.